These 17 T cell receptor beta chains were all obtained from the same sample, sequenced in a study of graft-versus-host responses after intestinal transplantation. The protocol was immunoSEQ multiplex PCR, while the TCRdb copy is restricted to in-frame clones and leaves out a portion. Of over 45,000 clones in the sample, about 90% are singletons; the top ten hold 0.62%. Antigens for these TCRs are unknown. Material: unstimulated CD4+ T cells sorted from spleen or lymph node cells, obtained before transplant. The source of these receptors is a human donor who was the organ donor for an intestinal transplant.

The sample holds a few counts of this clone. This sequence joins TRBV9 and TRBJ1-3; perhaps TRBD1 as D (5 bases). Germline-derived CDR1 and CDR2 are SGDLS and YYNGEE. V was pared by 0 bases and J by 4 bases, with 17 bases between. The CDR3 length is 17 residues. The CDR3 spells CASSVEGSSLVGNTIYF. Here the CDR3 DNA reads TGTGCCAGCAGCGTAGAGGGGTCGTCCTTGGTAGGAAACACCATATATTTT.

This chain links TRBV11-2 with TRBJ1-5; 7 nucleotides agree with TRBD1. This CDR3 comprises 15 residues. Germline lookup yields CDR1 SGHAT and CDR2 FQNNGV. V trimming: 1 base; J trimming: 7 bases; junction bases outside the gene matches: 7. CDR3 DNA sequence: TGTGCCAGCAGCTTAGGACAGGGCTGGGCGCAGCCCCAGCATTTT. Amino acids: CASSLGQGWAQPQHF.

The chain carries TRBV6-5 and TRBJ1-2, with 9 bases lining up with TRBD1. CDR3 length equals 14 residues. V gave up 6 bases and J gave up 5 bases; unmatched junction bases: 7. Per the germline V gene, CDR1 is MNHEY and CDR2 is SVGAGI. The CDR3 reads CASSNGQGIYGYTF. The CDR3 DNA follows: TGTGCCAGCAGCAACGGACAGGGGATATATGGCTACACCTTC.

V usage is TRBV7-9 and J usage is TRBJ1-4; 8 bases line up with TRBD1. The CDR3 has 16 amino acids. CDR1 is SEHNR and CDR2 is FQNEAQ in the germline V gene (reference sequence). After removal of 1 base from V and 3 bases from J, the junction contained 4 bases not matched to a gene. The CDR3 region is CASSLVEQGANEKLFF. As DNA, the CDR3 is TGTGCCAGCAGCTTAGTAGAACAGGGGGCTAATGAAAAACTGTTTTTT.

The chain links TRBV5-1 to TRBJ2-7, with 11 bases aligning to TRBD1. Germline-derived CDR1 and CDR2 are SGHRS and YFSETQ. V dropped 4 bases and J dropped 4; count of bases not matched to a gene: 13. The CDR3 contains 17 residues. The CDR3 protein is CASSRFEPGQGVYEQYF. For the CDR3, the DNA is TGCGCCAGCAGCCGCTTCGAACCGGGACAGGGGGTTTACGAGCAGTACTTC.

The rearrangement joins TRBV19 to TRBJ1-1, with 7 bases fitting TRBD1. Germline CDR1 is LNHDA and CDR2 is SQIVND (reference sequence). The CDR3 is 14 residues long. V was clipped by 3 bases and J by 5 bases; unmatched bases: 6. The CDR3 coding sequence is TGTGCCAGTAGTATGTGGCAGGGGGTTACTGAAGCTTTCTTT. It translates to CASSMWQGVTEAFF.

This chain joins TRBV5-4 and TRBJ1-6; D is undetermined. The ends were cut back, 0 bases at V and 5 bases at J, with 12 bases in the middle. Per the germline V gene, CDR1 is SGHNT and CDR2 is YYREEE (reference sequence). This CDR3 is 16 amino acids long. The CDR3 loop is CASSLGRGQNNSPLHF. Written as DNA, the CDR3 is TGTGCCAGCAGCTTGGGTCGAGGCCAGAATAATTCACCCCTCCACTTT.

This chain joins TRBV4-2 and TRBJ2-3, with TRBD2 matching over 7 bases. The CDR3 is 16 residues long. CDR1 is LGHNA, CDR2 YNFKEQ, per germline. V was clipped by 0 bases and J by 4 bases; unmatched bases: 7. This CDR3 is CASSQDQGGSPDTQYF. In nucleotides, the CDR3 is TGTGCCAGCAGCCAAGATCAGGGCGGGAGCCCAGATACGCAGTATTTT.

The chain has TRBV5-6 and TRBJ1-4; 7 bases line up with TRBD1. The CDR3 covers 13 residues. V shed 4 bases, J shed 5 bases, and the junction held 2 bases outside the gene matches. Germline-derived CDR1 and CDR2 are SGHDT and YYEEEE. CDR3 coding DNA: TGTGCCAGCAGCCTGGACAGGAATGAAAAACTGTTTTTT. Translation: CASSLDRNEKLFF. The full variable domain, rest sourced from reference TRBV5-6 and TRBJ1-4, is DAGVTQSPTHLIKTRGQQVTLRCSPKSGHDTVSWYQQALGQGPQFIFQYYEEEERQRGNFPDRFSGHQFPNYSSELNVNALLLGDSALYLCASSLDRNEKLFFGSGTQLSVL.

V usage is TRBV5-1 and J usage is TRBJ2-7; 11 bases are shared with TRBD1. The CDR3 is made up of 14 amino acids. Germline CDR1 SGHRS, CDR2 YFSETQ. J was trimmed by 5 bases and V by 3 bases; bases with no gene match: 4. As DNA, the CDR3 is TGCGCCAGCAGCTACCGGGACAGGGGGGACGAGCAGTACTTC. It yields the protein CASSYRDRGDEQYF. The entire variable domain, with the rest obtained from reference TRBV5-1 and TRBJ2-7, is as follows: KAGVTQTPRYLIKTRGQQVTLSCSPISGHRSVSWYQQTPGQGLQFLFEYFSETQRNKGNFPGRFSGRQFSNSRSEMNVSTLELGDSALYLCASSYRDRGDEQYFGPGTRLTVT.

The rearrangement joins TRBV5-4 to TRBJ2-1, with TRBD1 as a possible D gene (6 bases). The CDR3 length is 14 residues. Deletions cut 4 bases from V and 5 bases from J, with 13 bases between. Germline values: CDR1 SGHNT, CDR2 YYREEE (reference sequence). CDR3 coding DNA: TGTGCCAGCAGCCTCTTACAGGGTCACAATGAGCAGTTCTTC. Translation gives CASSLLQGHNEQFF.

This chain uses TRBV7-6 with TRBJ2-2; D is ambiguous. The germline gives CDR1 SGHVS, CDR2 FNYEAQ. The CDR3 covers 15 residues. Trimming took 5 bases from V and 6 from J, leaving 16 bases between them. For the CDR3, the DNA is TGTGCCAGCAGCCCCAGGTCATTTGCGTCCGGGGAGCTGTTTTTT. This gives the protein CASSPRSFASGELFF.

The rearrangement uses TRBV6-5 and TRBJ1-1, with 7 positions matching TRBD1. Looked up from germline, CDR1 is MNHEY and CDR2 is SVGAGI. The length of the CDR3 is 14 residues. V was pared by 4 bases and J by 5 bases, with 7 bases of the junction left unmatched. The CDR3 nucleotides read TGTGCCAGCAGTTCCGCGACAGGGTTTACTGAAGCTTTCTTT. Translating gives CASSSATGFTEAFF.

This clone was observed once. V is TRBV5-4 and J is TRBJ2-7; 7 nucleotides match TRBD1. The CDR3 is made up of 14 amino acids. Germline trimming cut 5 bases from V and 4 bases from J; bases unmatched to any gene: 9. The germline gives CDR1 SGHNT, CDR2 YYREEE (reference sequence). The CDR3 region is CASRDGTALYEQYF. Written as DNA, the CDR3 is TGTGCCAGCAGAGATGGGACAGCTTTATACGAGCAGTACTTC.

This clone was counted a few times. The chain links TRBV28 to TRBJ2-1; 8 bases match TRBD2. The CDR3 extends over 16 amino acids. Germline assignment: CDR1 MDHEN and CDR2 SYDVKM. V lost 3 bases to trimming and J lost 0 bases; unmatched junction nucleotides: 4. CDR3 amino acids: CASSLGSGSSYNEQFF. The DNA of the CDR3 is TGTGCCAGCAGTTTGGGGAGCGGGAGCTCCTACAATGAGCAGTTCTTC.

The table lists this clone with a count of one. The V and J genes are TRBV28 and TRBJ2-7; maybe TRBD1 (6 bases). With 6 bases removed from V and 3 bases from J, the gap between germline ends came to 18 bases. Germline CDR1 is MDHEN and CDR2 is SYDVKM. The CDR3 has 15 residues. The CDR3 region is CASSSSEAGVYEQYF. In DNA, the CDR3 is TGTGCCAGCAGCTCCTCAGAGGCAGGGGTCTACGAGCAGTACTTC.

The rearrangement links TRBV2 to TRBJ1-1; TRBD1 agrees at 8 bases. J gave up 1 base and V 8 bases, and 3 bases lay outside the gene matches. The CDR3 is made up of 13 amino acids. Looked up from germline, CDR1 is SNHLY and CDR2 is FYNNEI. The CDR3, as DNA: TGTGCCAGCGATGGACAGGGGAACACTGAAGCTTTCTTT. It codes for CASDGQGNTEAFF.